The T cell receptor beta chain described here comes from a study of technical replicates of blood from a handful of donors. TCRdb's copy holds only in-frame clones and misses some; the assay was immunoSEQ multiplex PCR. The table shows 80,000 to 100,000 clones, with 95% occurring only once. Per the germline V gene, CDR1 is LNHDA and CDR2 is SQIVND (reference sequence). V was clipped by 8 bases and J by 2 bases; unmatched bases: 9. The CDR3 sequence is 16 residues long. Sequenced: T cells isolated from PBMCs. This clonotype originated in a human donor in good health. The chain is built from TRBV19 and TRBJ2-3; 11 bases map to TRBD2. CDR3 in DNA: TGTGCCAGTGGATATCTAGCGGGGGGCCCCACAGATACGCAGTATTTT. Its protein product is CASGYLAGGPTDTQYF.